The sequence of this T cell receptor beta chain was determined in a study of Ad26.COV2.S vaccination and SARS-CoV-2 variants. Described treatment: roughly 18 received Ad26.COV2.S at low or high dose, single or two shots; several received placebo; per-sample allocation not given. Material that was analyzed had been drawn on day 63 after the first vaccine or placebo injection. This clone appeared once. Germline V CDR1 and CDR2: SGHRS, YFSETQ. CDR3 size: 16 residues. V shed 4 bases, J shed 1 base, and the junction held 4 bases outside the gene matches. Sequencing was performed with immunoSEQ multiplex PCR; in TCRdb, only in-frame clones are kept and a portion is missing. The sample records around 400,000 clones, more than 80% being singletons.

This clonotype was obtained from a person between 18 and 65 years old who received the Ad26.COV2.S COVID-19 vaccine or a placebo. The genes are TRBV5-1 and TRBJ2-5, with 13 bases matching TRBD2. The input for sequencing was peripheral blood, taken in a trial of Ad26.COV2.S vaccine versus placebo. This CDR3 is CASSKGTSGTQETQYF. CDR3 nucleotides: TGCGCCAGCAGCAAAGGGACTAGCGGGACCCAAGAGACCCAGTACTTC.